The sequence of this T cell receptor beta chain was determined in a study of blood T cell repertoires in COVID-19. Study summary: Acute and convalescent COVID-19 specimens originated in the United States, Italy and Spain. The cDNA or gDNA used as material had been derived from T cells, B-cell-depleted T cells, or PBMCs.

Assignments of participants to cohorts depended upon their own reported clinical history. The CDR3 has 15 amino acids. V lost 10 bases and J lost 3; bases outside the gene matches: 10. Germline V gene data show CDR1 as MDHEN and CDR2 as SYDVKM. Authors' data handling: Quantification of nucleated cells was approximated via reference gene primer amplification. Only in-frame clones appear in the TCRdb table, and some are missing; sequencing was by immunoSEQ multiplex PCR. V and J calls and clone size are copied from that table; D and trimming were computed from the DNA. This table has roughly 400,000 clones, 85% to 90% appearing once.

This sequence was found in a woman in her 30s who had recovered from COVID-19. What was sequenced was PBMCs or T cells enriched from blood (not recorded which). The V gene is TRBV28, the J gene TRBJ2-3; 10 bases are shared with TRBD2. The CDR3 spells CATARTSGNTDTQYF. DNA for the CDR3: TGTGCCACCGCCAGGACTAGCGGCAATACAGATACGCAGTATTTT.